This TCR beta chain was recovered during a study of blood T cell repertoires in COVID-19. J lost 2 bases, V lost 6 bases, and 9 bases had no gene match. The germline V gene has CDR1 MNHEY and CDR2 SMNVEV (reference sequence). The CDR3 runs to 15 residues. Profiled with immunoSEQ multiplex PCR; TCRdb holds only in-frame clones, not every one. The sample has 80,000 to 100,000 clones, around 90% seen once. Sequencing used peripheral blood. The clonotype was recovered from a man between 65 and 79 years old with acute or convalescent COVID-19. This chain uses TRBV27 with TRBJ1-1; 7 bases are shared with TRBD1. The CDR3 sequence: CASRTTGTINTEAFF. CDR3 in DNA: TGTGCCAGCAGAACGACAGGGACAATCAACACTGAAGCTTTCTTT.